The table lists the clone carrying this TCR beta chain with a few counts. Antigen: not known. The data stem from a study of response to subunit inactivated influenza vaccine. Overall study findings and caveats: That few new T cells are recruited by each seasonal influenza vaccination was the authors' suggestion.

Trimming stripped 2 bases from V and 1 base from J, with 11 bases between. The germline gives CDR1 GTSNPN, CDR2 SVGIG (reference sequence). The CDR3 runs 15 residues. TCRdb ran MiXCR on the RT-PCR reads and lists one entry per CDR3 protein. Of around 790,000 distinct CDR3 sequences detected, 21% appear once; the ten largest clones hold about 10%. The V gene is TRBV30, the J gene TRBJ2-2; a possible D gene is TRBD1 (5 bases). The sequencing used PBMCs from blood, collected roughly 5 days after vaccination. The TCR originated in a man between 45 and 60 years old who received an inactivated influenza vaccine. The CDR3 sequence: CAWSHSDRNTGELFF. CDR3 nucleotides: TGTGCCTGGAGTCACAGTGACAGGAACACCGGGGAGCTGTTTTTT.